This T cell receptor (beta chain) was retrieved from a study of graft-versus-host responses after intestinal transplantation. Study-level background: As for transplant type, recipients had multivisceral, liver-intestinal, or isolated intestinal grafts. Anti-thymocyte globulin induction was given to all recipients, followed by tacrolimus and steroids for around three years. Study observations and caveats: Allograft clonal ratios (graft-versus-host to host-versus-graft) were high in patients who had graft-donor T cell macrochimerism. Marrow from the recipient contained GvH clones, some of which had appeared first in ileum or blood.

A remark on this clone: Its antigen is unidentified.

The method was immunoSEQ multiplex PCR; TCRdb's version includes in-frame clones alone and lacks a portion of them. This sample yields under 45,000 clones, of which around 94% are seen a single time; about 0.23% belongs to the top ten. The germline V gene has CDR1 SGHNT and CDR2 YYREEE (reference sequence). With 4 bases clipped from V and 3 bases from J, the junction kept 9 bases outside the gene matches. CDR3 length: 15 residues. Material: unstimulated CD4+ T cells sorted from spleen or lymph node cells, obtained before transplant. This clonotype was sampled from a human donor who was the organ donor for an intestinal transplant. The chain recombines TRBV5-4 with TRBJ1-2; 7 bases are a match to TRBD1. As DNA, the CDR3 is TGTGCCAGCAGCCAAGGGGCAGGGGGGGACTATGGCTACACCTTC. Translated, it gives CASSQGAGGDYGYTF.